This T cell receptor beta chain emerged from a study of cytomegalovirus exposure and HLA in healthy donors. The PCR ran on 60 Vbeta and 13 Jbeta primers. Measured with immunoSEQ multiplex PCR; TCRdb has only the in-frame clones, and not every one. The repertoire table contains fewer than 250,000 clones. V lost 7 bases, J lost 3 bases, and 5 bases stayed unmatched. The germline V gene encodes CDR1 MNHNY and CDR2 SVGAGI (reference sequence). The CDR3 has 14 residues. This chain links TRBV6-6 with TRBJ1-5, with 8 bases aligning to TRBD1. The receptor was derived from a woman aged 25-40 years in good health and CMV-seropositive. Sequenced material: PBMCs. The CDR3 sequence is CASNRGSLNQPQHF. The CDR3 nucleotides read TGTGCCAGCAACAGGGGGTCCCTCAATCAGCCCCAGCATTTT.